A single sample gave rise to the 8 T cell receptor beta chains below, sequenced in a study of cytomegalovirus exposure and HLA in healthy donors. Both 60 Vbeta primers and 13 Jbeta primers went into the PCR. Here immunoSEQ multiplex PCR was the method, and the copy in TCRdb shows in-frame clones only, minus some. This sample carries under 200,000 clones, around 83% of them seen once, and the ten largest clones take 7% to 9.5%. The sequenced sample consisted of PBMCs. The receptors shown here come from a male donor in good health and CMV-seropositive.

J is TRBJ1-4 and V is TRBV10-3, with TRBD1 matching 11 bases. CDR3 length equals 13 residues. J was trimmed by 6 bases and V by 10 bases; bases with no gene match: 4. Germline CDR1 ENHRY, CDR2 SYGVKD. The CDR3 nucleotides read TGTGCCACCTCGGACAGGGGGCATGAAAAACTGTTTTTT. It encodes CATSDRGHEKLFF.

This clone was counted a few times. CDR3 bases: TGTGCCAGCAGCCTAGCGGGGGACCCGAAAAACATTCAGTACTTC. Amino acid sequence: CASSLAGDPKNIQYF. The chain has TRBV5-4 and TRBJ2-4; 10 positions agree with TRBD2. The length of the CDR3 is 15 residues. CDR1 and CDR2 from the germline V gene are SGHNT and YYREEE (reference sequence). The V gene end was trimmed by 4 bases and the J gene end by 4 bases; junction bases not matched to a gene: 5.

The rearrangement links TRBV13 to TRBJ2-1; tentatively, D is TRBD2 (6 bases). CDR3 length: 15 amino acids. Germline CDR1 and CDR2: PRHDT and FYEKMQ (reference sequence). The germline V and J ends were trimmed by 6 bases and 7 bases, with 19 bases remaining between them. The CDR3 protein is CASSPTSSRWNEQFF. DNA of the CDR3: TGTGCCAGCAGTCCGACTAGTTCGAGGTGGAATGAGCAGTTCTTC.

The genes are TRBV4-1 and TRBJ2-3; TRBD2 agrees at 10 bases. The CDR3 runs 16 residues. The germline V gene encodes CDR1 MGHRA and CDR2 YSYEKL. V was clipped by 6 bases and J by 1 base; unmatched bases: 7. The CDR3 here is CASRKGLAARTDTQYF. Here the CDR3 DNA reads TGCGCCAGCAGGAAAGGACTAGCGGCACGCACAGATACGCAGTATTTT.

This chain links TRBV28 with TRBJ1-2; TRBD1 might be the D (6 bases). The CDR3 sequence is 15 residues long. Germline V gene sequence: CDR1 MDHEN, CDR2 SYDVKM. The V and J ends lost 6 bases and 7 bases respectively, with 21 bases between them. The CDR3 reads CASREQGEGVSGYTF. The CDR3 region has the DNA TGTGCCAGCAGAGAACAGGGAGAGGGCGTTAGTGGCTACACCTTC.

As to this clone: The junction and the germline gene differ at one end; a read error may be behind it. The chain is built from TRBV4-1 and TRBJ1-4; the D gene is possibly TRBD1 (6 bases). The CDR3 covers 16 residues. Germline lookup yields CDR1 MGHRA and CDR2 YSYEKL. The CDR3 is CASSQSRGATNEKLLF. The DNA for the CDR3 is TGCGCCAGCAGCCAGAGCCGGGGGGCAACTAATGAAAAACTGCTTTTT.

V and J are TRBV20-1 and TRBJ1-1; 8 bases map to TRBD1. Per germline, CDR1 DFQATT and CDR2 SNEGSKA (reference sequence). The CDR3 length is 10 residues. With 6 bases clipped from V and 9 bases from J, the junction kept 3 bases outside the gene matches. The CDR3, as DNA: TGCAGTGCCCGGACAGGGAAAGCTTTCTTT. It specifies CSARTGKAFF.

This clone was recorded a few times. The chain links TRBV7-9 to TRBJ2-3; perhaps TRBD1 as D (5 bases). Germline V gives CDR1 SEHNR, CDR2 FQNEAQ (reference sequence). Trimming pared 7 bases from V and 4 bases from J, leaving 18 bases between. The CDR3 loop spans 15 amino acids. CDR3 loop: CASTGALRNPDTQYF. DNA for the CDR3: TGTGCCAGCACTGGGGCACTTCGAAACCCAGATACGCAGTATTTT.